This T cell receptor beta chain was sequenced for a study of T cells in Graves' hyperthyroidism and ophthalmopathy. Whole-study results and caveats: Model predictions of ophthalmopathy came a median around 6.5 months before onset. Blood also showed most of the thyroid clonotypes that were expanded above 0.001.

This clonotype was detected many times. The target antigen is unknown. This CDR3 has 13 amino acids. The germline CDR1 and CDR2 sequences are ENHRY and SYGVKD. The V gene end was trimmed by 8 bases and the J gene end by 6 bases; junction bases not matched to a gene: 7. Calling Graves' hyperthyroidism stable meant ophthalmopathy did not progress within 18 months. Hyperthyroidism, newly diagnosed and lasting under 2 months, affected patients aged 18 to 65. Authors of the study amplified TCR beta CDR3 regions from RNA transcripts. Using the HTBI primer set, a first-round RT-PCR was run on the TCR CDR3. TCRdb processed the multiplex PCR reads anew with MiXCR; each CDR3 protein has one entry. The repertoire holds roughly 800,000 distinct CDR3 sequences, roughly 40% seen once, with approximately 8.7% in the top ten.

This clonotype was sampled from a man younger than 30 with Graves' hyperthyroidism. Sequenced: blood. The V gene is TRBV10-3, the J gene TRBJ1-5; 7 bases map to TRBD1. The CDR3 spells CAIGTGDGQPQHF. The CDR3 bases are TGTGCCATCGGCACAGGGGACGGTCAGCCCCAGCATTTT.